What follows describes a single T cell receptor (beta chain). Germline V lookup: CDR1 DFQATT, CDR2 SNEGSKA (reference sequence). V was pared by 3 bases and J by 2 bases, with 8 bases between. The CDR3 loop spans 13 amino acids. The assay was immunoSEQ multiplex PCR, and TCRdb's table has in-frame clones only and misses some. The sample consists of about 69,000 clones, roughly 73% of them appearing once. These data come from a study of blood T cell repertoires in COVID-19. Study-wide background: COVID-19 samples, acute and convalescent, were from the United States, Italy and Spain.

The chain combines TRBV20-1 with TRBJ1-5; a weak D match, TRBD1 (5 bases). The sample consisted of peripheral blood. The receptor was isolated from a human donor in a cohort sampled during active COVID-19. CDR3 coding DNA: TGCAGTGCTAGTATAGGGGGCAATCAGCCCCAGCATTTT. This translates into CSASIGGNQPQHF.